This TCR beta chain was obtained from a study of blood T cell repertoires in COVID-19. The wider study: Nucleic acid was either cDNA or gDNA, and it came from T cells, B-cell-depleted T cells, or PBMCs.

The assay was immunoSEQ multiplex PCR, and TCRdb's table has in-frame clones only and misses some. The repertoire consists of around 200,000 clones, with roughly 84% occurring once and the leading ten covering about 4.4%. Per the germline V gene, CDR1 is SEHNR and CDR2 is FQNEAQ (reference sequence). The CDR3 has 16 residues. The germline V and J ends were trimmed by 7 bases and 6 bases, with 24 bases remaining between them. The rearrangement uses TRBV7-9 and TRBJ1-2; D unclear. Sequenced input: peripheral blood. This clonotype was sampled from a man aged 45-65 years with active or convalescent COVID-19. This chain's CDR3 is CASILSLGVGENGYTF. CDR3 sequence (DNA): TGTGCCAGCATCCTTTCCCTAGGAGTCGGGGAGAATGGCTACACCTTC.